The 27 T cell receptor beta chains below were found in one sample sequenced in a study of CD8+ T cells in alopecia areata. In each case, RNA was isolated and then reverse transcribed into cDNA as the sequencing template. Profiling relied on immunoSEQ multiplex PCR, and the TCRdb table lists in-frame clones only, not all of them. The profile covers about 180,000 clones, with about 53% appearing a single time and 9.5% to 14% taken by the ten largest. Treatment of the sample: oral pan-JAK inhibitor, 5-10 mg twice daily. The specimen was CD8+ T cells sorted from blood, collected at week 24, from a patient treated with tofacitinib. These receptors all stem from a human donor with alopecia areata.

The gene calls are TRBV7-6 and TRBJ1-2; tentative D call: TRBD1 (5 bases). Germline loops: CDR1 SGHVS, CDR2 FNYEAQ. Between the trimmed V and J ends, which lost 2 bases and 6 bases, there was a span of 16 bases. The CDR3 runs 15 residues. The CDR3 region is CASSLRLGGLDGYTF. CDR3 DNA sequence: TGTGCCAGCAGCTTACGGTTGGGGGGTTTGGATGGCTACACCTTC.

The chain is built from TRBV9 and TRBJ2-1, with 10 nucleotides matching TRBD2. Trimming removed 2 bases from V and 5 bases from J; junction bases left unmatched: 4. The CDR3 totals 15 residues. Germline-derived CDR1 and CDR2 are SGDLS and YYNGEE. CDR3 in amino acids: CASSVSGGPDNEQFF. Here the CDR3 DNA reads TGTGCCAGCAGCGTTAGCGGGGGGCCCGACAATGAGCAGTTCTTC.

The CDR3 spells CASSSIHSTGQGLSGQYF. The CDR3 DNA sequence: TGTGCCAGCAGCTCCATCCACTCAACGGGACAGGGGCTCTCAGGGCAGTATTTT. The genes are TRBV13 and TRBJ2-3; TRBD1 aligns across 10 bases. The V gene end was trimmed by 4 bases and the J gene end by 11 bases; junction bases not matched to a gene: 21. This CDR3 comprises 18 residues. From germline, CDR1 is PRHDT and CDR2 FYEKMQ (reference sequence). Drawing the rest from reference TRBV13 and TRBJ2-3, the complete variable domain is AAGVIQSPRHLIKEKRETATLKCYPIPRHDTVYWYQQGPGQDPQFLISFYEKMQSDKGSIPDRFSAQQFSDYHSELNMSSLELGDSALYFCASSSIHSTGQGLSGQYFGPGTRLTVL.

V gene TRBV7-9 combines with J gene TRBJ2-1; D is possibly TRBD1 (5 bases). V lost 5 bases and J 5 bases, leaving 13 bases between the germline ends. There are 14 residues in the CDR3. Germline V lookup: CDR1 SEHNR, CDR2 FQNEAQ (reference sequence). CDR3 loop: CASSHVDSDNEQFF. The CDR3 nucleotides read TGTGCCAGCAGCCATGTTGACAGCGACAATGAGCAGTTCTTC.

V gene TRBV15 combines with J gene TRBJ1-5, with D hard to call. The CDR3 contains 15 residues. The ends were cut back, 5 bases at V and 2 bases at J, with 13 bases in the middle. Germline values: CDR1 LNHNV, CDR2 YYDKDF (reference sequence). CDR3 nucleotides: TGTGCCACCAGCCCAGCGACGCTAGGCAATCAGCCCCAGCATTTT. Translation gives CATSPATLGNQPQHF.

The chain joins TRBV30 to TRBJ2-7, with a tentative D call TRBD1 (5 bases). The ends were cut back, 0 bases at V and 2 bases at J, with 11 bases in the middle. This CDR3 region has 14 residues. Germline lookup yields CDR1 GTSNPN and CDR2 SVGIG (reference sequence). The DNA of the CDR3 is TGTGCCTGGAGTGTACATAGGGGAACCTACGAGCAGTACTTC. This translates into CAWSVHRGTYEQYF.

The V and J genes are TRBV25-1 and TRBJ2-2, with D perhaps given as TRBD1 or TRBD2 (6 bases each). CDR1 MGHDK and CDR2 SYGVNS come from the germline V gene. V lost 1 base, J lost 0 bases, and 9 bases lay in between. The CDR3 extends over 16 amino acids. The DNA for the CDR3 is TGTGCCAGCAGTGAATTAGGGGGGTCGAACACCGGGGAGCTGTTTTTT. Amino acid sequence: CASSELGGSNTGELFF.

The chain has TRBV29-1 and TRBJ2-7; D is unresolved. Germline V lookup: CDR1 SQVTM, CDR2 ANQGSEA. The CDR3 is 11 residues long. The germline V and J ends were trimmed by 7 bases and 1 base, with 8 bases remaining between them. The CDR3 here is CSALESYEQYF. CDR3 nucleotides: TGCAGCGCTCTTGAGTCCTACGAGCAGTACTTC.

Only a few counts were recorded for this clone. As DNA, the CDR3 is TGTGCCAGCAGCTCTAGCGGGGGACCCACAGATACGCAGTATTTT. Translating gives CASSSSGGPTDTQYF. The genes are TRBV7-9 and TRBJ2-3; TRBD2 aligns across 10 bases. The trim removed 4 bases at V and 2 bases at J, leaving 3 bases unmatched. The CDR3 sequence is 15 residues long. From germline, CDR1 is SEHNR and CDR2 FQNEAQ (reference sequence). Full variable domain (remainder filled in from reference TRBV7-9 and TRBJ2-3): DTGVSQNPRHKITKRGQNVTFRCDPISEHNRLYWYRQTLGQGPEFLTYFQNEAQLEKSRLLSDRFSAERPKGSFSTLEIQRTEQGDSAMYLCASSSSGGPTDTQYFGPGTRLTVL.

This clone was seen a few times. CDR3 sequence reads: CATSTRDRDTGELFF. CDR3 nucleotides: TGTGCCACCAGCACCCGGGACAGGGACACCGGGGAGCTGTTTTTT. This chain uses TRBV15 with TRBJ2-2; 9 positions agree with TRBD1. The germline V gene has CDR1 LNHNV and CDR2 YYDKDF (reference sequence). The CDR3 length is 15 residues. V gave up 4 bases and J gave up 3 bases; unmatched junction bases: 3.

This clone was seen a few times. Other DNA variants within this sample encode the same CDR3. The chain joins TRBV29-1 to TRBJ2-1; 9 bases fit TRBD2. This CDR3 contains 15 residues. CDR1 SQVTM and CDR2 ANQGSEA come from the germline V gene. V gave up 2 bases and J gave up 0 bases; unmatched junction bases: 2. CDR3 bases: TGCAGCGTTGAACTAGCGGGGAGCTCCTACAATGAGCAGTTCTTC. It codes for CSVELAGSSYNEQFF.

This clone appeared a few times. The CDR3: CASSADYGYTF. The CDR3, as DNA: TGTGCCAGCAGCGCGGACTATGGCTACACCTTC. The V and J genes are TRBV7-9 and TRBJ1-2; no clear D gene. CDR3 length: 11 amino acids. Germline V gives CDR1 SEHNR, CDR2 FQNEAQ (reference sequence). V was shortened by 5 bases and J by 3 bases, with 4 bases between the two germline ends. Looking up the rest from reference TRBV7-9 and TRBJ1-2 gives the full variable domain: DTGVSQNPRHKITKRGQNVTFRCDPISEHNRLYWYRQTLGQGPEFLTYFQNEAQLEKSRLLSDRFSAERPKGSFSTLEIQRTEQGDSAMYLCASSADYGYTFGSGTRLTVV.

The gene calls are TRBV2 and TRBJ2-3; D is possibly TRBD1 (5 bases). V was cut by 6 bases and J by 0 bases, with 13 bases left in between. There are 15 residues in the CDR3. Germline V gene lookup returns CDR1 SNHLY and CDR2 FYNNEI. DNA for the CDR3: TGTGCCAGCAGGAACCAGGGTGCTAGCACAGATACGCAGTATTTT. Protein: CASRNQGASTDTQYF.

The CDR3 loop reads CAYLPGGYTGELFF. CDR3 nucleotides: TGTGCCTACCTCCCAGGGGGATACACCGGGGAGCTGTTTTTT. The V and J genes are TRBV30 and TRBJ2-2, with 7 bases fitting TRBD1. Germline V gene data show CDR1 as GTSNPN and CDR2 as SVGIG (reference sequence). The CDR3 runs to 14 residues. J gave up 3 bases and V 7 bases, and 8 bases lay outside the gene matches.

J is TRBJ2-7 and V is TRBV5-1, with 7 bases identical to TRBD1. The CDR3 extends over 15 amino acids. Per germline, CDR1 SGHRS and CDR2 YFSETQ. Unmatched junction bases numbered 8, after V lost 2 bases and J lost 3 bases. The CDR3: CASSFQRDSRYEQYF. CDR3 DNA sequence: TGCGCCAGCAGCTTCCAAAGGGACAGTCGCTACGAGCAGTACTTC.

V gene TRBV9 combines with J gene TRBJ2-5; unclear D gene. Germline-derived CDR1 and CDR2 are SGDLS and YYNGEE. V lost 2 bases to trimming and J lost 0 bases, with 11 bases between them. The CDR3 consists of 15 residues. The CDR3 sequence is CASSVNPRYQETQYF. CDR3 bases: TGTGCCAGCAGCGTGAACCCCCGGTACCAAGAGACCCAGTACTTC. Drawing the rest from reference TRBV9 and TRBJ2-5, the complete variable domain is DSGVTQTPKHLITATGQRVTLRCSPRSGDLSVYWYQQSLDQGLQFLIQYYNGEERAKGNILERFSAQQFPDLHSELNLSSLELGDSALYFCASSVNPRYQETQYFGPGTRLLVL.

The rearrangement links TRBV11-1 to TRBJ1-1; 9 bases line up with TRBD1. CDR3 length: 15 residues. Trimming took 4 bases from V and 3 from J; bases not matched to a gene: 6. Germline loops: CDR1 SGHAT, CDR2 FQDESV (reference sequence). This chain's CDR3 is CASSWAQGAYTEAFF. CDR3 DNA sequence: TGTGCCAGCAGCTGGGCACAGGGGGCCTACACTGAAGCTTTCTTT.

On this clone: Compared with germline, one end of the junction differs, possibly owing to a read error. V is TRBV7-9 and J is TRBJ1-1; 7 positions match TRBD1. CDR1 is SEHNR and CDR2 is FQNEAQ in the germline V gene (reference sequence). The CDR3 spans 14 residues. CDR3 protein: CASSFDRAGTEAYF. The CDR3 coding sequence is TGTGCCAGCAGCTTCGACAGGGCTGGCACTGAAGCTTACTTT.

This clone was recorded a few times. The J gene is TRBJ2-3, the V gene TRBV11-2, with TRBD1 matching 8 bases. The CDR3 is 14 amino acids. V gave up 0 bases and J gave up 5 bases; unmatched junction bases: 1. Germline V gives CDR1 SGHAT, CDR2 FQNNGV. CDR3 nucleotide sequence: TGTGCCAGCAGCTTAGAGGACAGGGTAGATACGCAGTATTTT. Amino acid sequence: CASSLEDRVDTQYF.

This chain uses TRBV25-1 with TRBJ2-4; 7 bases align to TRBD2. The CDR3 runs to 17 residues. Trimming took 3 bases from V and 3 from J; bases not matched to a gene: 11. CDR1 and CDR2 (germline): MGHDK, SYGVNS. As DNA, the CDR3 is TGTGCCAGCAGTGACCGGAGGGGAGGGGTGGACAAAAACATTCAGTACTTC. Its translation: CASSDRRGGVDKNIQYF.

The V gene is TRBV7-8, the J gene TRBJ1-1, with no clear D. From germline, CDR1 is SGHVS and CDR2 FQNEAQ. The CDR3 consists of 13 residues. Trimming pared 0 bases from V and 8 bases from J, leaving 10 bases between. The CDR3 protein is CASSLAVGMEAFF. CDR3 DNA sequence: TGTGCCAGCAGCTTAGCGGTAGGAATGGAAGCTTTCTTT. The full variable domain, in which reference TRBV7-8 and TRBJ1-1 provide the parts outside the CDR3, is GAGVSQSPRYKVAKRGQDVALRCDPISGHVSLFWYQQALGQGPEFLTYFQNEAQLDKSGLPSDRFFAERPEGSVSTLKIQRTQQEDSAVYLCASSLAVGMEAFFGQGTRLTVV.

CDR3 coding DNA: TGCAGCGTTGAAACCAGGCCGAGATACTTC. Protein: CSVETRPRYF. V usage is TRBV29-1 and J usage is TRBJ2-5; D is ambiguous. Germline loops: CDR1 SQVTM, CDR2 ANQGSEA. The CDR3 totals 10 residues. V was cut by 2 bases and J by 14 bases, with 12 bases left in between.

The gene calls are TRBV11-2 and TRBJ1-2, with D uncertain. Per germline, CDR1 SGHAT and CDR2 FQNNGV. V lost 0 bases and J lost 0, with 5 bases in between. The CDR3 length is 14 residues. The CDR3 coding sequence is TGTGCCAGCAGCTTAGACCCAGCTAACTATGGCTACACCTTC. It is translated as CASSLDPANYGYTF. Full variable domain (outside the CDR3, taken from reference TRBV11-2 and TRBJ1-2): EAGVAQSPRYKIIEKRQSVAFWCNPISGHATLYWYQQILGQGPKLLIQFQNNGVVDDSQLPKDRFSAERLKGVDSTLKIQPAKLEDSAVYLCASSLDPANYGYTFGSGTRLTVV.

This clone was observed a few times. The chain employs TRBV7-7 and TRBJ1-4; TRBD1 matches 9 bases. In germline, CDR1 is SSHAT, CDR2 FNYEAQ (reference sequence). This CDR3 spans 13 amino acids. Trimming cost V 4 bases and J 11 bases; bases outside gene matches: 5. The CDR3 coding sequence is TGTGCCAGCAGCTCGGGACAGGGCGGGAAACTGTTTTTT. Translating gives CASSSGQGGKLFF. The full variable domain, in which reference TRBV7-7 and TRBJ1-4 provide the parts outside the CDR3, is GAGVSQSPRYKVTKRGQDVTLRCDPISSHATLYWYQQALGQGPEFLTYFNYEAQPDKSGLPSDRFSAERPEGSISTLTIQRTEQRDSAMYRCASSSGQGGKLFFGSGTQLSVL.

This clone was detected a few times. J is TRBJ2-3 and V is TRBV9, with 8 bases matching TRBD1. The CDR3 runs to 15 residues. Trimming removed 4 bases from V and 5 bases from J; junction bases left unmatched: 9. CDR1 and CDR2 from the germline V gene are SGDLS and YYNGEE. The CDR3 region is CASSTPGGRGDTQYF. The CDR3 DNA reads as TGTGCCAGCAGCACACCAGGGGGCCGGGGAGATACGCAGTATTTT.

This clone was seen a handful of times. Written as DNA, the CDR3 is TGCAGCGCCAGGGACAGGGAGGTCGAGCAGTACTTC. It encodes CSARDREVEQYF. J is TRBJ2-7 and V is TRBV29-1; TRBD1 matches 9 bases. The germline V gene has CDR1 SQVTM and CDR2 ANQGSEA. J lost 6 bases, V lost 7 bases, and 7 bases had no gene match. The CDR3 has 12 residues.

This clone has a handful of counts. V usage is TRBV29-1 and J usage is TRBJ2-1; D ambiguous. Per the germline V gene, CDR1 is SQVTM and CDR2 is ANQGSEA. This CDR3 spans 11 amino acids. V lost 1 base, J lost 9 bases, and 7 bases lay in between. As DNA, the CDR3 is TGCAGCGTTGAAGGGCAAGGTGAGCAGTTCTTC. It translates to CSVEGQGEQFF.